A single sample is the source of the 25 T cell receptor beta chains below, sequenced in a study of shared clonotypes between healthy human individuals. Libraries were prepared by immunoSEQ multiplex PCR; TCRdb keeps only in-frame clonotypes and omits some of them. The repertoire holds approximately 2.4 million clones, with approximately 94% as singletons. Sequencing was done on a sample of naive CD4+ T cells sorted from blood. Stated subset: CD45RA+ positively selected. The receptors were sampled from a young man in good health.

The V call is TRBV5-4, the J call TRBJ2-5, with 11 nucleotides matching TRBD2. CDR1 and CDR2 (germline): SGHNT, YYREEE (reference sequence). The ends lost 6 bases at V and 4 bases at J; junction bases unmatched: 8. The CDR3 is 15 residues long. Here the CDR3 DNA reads TGTGCCAGCACTGCCACTAGCGGGAGTACAGAGACCCAGTACTTC. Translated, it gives CASTATSGSTETQYF.

The CDR3 reads CAIGQGPTYEQYF. The DNA of the CDR3 is TGTGCCATCGGACAGGGTCCTACCTACGAGCAGTACTTC. The chain has TRBV6-1 and TRBJ2-7; TRBD1 agrees at 8 bases. The CDR3 is made up of 13 amino acids. V lost 10 bases, J lost 2 bases, and 7 bases stayed unmatched. Germline lookup yields CDR1 MNHNS and CDR2 SASEGT.

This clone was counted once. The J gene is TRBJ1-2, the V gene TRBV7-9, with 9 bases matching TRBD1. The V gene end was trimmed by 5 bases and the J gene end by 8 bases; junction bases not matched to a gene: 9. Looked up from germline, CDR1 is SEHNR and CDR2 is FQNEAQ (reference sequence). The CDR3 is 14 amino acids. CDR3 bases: TGTGCCAGCAGCCCGGGACAGGGAGGTCGGGGCTACACCTTC. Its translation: CASSPGQGGRGYTF.

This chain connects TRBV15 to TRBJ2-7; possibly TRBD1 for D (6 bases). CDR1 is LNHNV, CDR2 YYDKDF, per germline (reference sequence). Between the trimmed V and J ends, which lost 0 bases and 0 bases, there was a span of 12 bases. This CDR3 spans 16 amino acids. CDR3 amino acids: CATSRELGQTSYEQYF. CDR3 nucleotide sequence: TGTGCCACCAGCAGAGAGCTAGGACAGACCTCCTACGAGCAGTACTTC.

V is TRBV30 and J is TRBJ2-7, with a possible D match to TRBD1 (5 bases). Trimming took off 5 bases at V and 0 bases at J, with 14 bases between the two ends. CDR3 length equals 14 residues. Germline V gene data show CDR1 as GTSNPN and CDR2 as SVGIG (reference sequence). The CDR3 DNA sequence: TGTGCCTGGCGGTCACAGGAGAGCTCCTACGAGCAGTACTTC. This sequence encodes CAWRSQESSYEQYF.

CDR3 in amino acids: CASSPLRGGTNTGELFF. CDR3 in DNA: TGTGCCAGCAGCCCCTTACGTGGAGGGACGAACACCGGGGAGCTGTTTTTT. This chain joins TRBV9 and TRBJ2-2; a possible D gene is TRBD2 (6 bases). The CDR3 sequence is 17 residues long. Germline-derived CDR1 and CDR2 are SGDLS and YYNGEE. The V end lost 4 bases, the J end lost 0 bases, and 16 bases lay between the germline ends. Complete variable domain (other parts from reference TRBV9 and TRBJ2-2): DSGVTQTPKHLITATGQRVTLRCSPRSGDLSVYWYQQSLDQGLQFLIQYYNGEERAKGNILERFSAQQFPDLHSELNLSSLELGDSALYFCASSPLRGGTNTGELFFGEGSRLTVL.

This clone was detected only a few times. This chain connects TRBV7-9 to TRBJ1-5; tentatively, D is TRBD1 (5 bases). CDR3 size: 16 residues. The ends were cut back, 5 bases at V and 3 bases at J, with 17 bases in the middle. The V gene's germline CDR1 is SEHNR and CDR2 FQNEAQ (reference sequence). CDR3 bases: TGTGCCAGCAGCGCGCCCGAACGGGGGGACAATCAGCCCCAGCATTTT. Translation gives CASSAPERGDNQPQHF.

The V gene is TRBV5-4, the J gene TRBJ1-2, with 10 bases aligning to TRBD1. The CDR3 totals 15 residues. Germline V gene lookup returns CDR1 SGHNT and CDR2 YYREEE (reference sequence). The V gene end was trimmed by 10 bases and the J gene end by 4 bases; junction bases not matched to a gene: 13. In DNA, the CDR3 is TGTGCCGGACACGGGACAGGGGACCCCTCCTATGGCTACACCTTC. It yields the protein CAGHGTGDPSYGYTF.

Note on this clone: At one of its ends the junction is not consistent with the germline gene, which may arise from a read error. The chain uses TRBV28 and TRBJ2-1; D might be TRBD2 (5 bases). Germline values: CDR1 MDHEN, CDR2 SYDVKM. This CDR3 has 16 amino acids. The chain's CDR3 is CASSFLGGNSHNEQFF. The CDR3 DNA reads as TGTGCCAGCAGTTTCTTAGGAGGTAACTCCCACAATGAGCAGTTCTTC.

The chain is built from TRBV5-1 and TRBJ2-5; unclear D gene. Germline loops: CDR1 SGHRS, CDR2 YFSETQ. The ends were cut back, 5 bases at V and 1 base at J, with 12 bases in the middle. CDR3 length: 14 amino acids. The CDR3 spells CASSLPLGQETQYF. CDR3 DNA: TGCGCCAGCAGTCTTCCCTTAGGCCAAGAGACCCAGTACTTC.

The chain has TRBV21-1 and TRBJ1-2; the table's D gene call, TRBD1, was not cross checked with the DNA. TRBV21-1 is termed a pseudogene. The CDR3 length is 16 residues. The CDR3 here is CASSKNRVGANYGYTF. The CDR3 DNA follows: TGTGCCAGCAGCAAAAACAGGGTAGGGGCTAACTATGGCTACACCTTC.

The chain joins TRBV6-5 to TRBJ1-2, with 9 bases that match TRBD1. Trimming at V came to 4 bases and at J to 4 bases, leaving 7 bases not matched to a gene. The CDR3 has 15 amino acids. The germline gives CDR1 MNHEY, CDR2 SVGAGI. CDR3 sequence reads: CASSSGTGRGYGYTF. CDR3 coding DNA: TGTGCCAGCAGTTCGGGGACAGGGAGGGGCTATGGCTACACCTTC.

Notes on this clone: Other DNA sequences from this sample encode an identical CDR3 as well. CDR3 DNA sequence: TGTGCCAGCAGGGGAGACAGCAATCAGCCCCAGCATTTT. This encodes CASRGDSNQPQHF. The chain recombines TRBV2 with TRBJ1-5; no clear D. Looked up from germline, CDR1 is SNHLY and CDR2 is FYNNEI. Trimming left V 6 bases short and J 1 base short, with 7 bases between. The CDR3 spans 13 residues.

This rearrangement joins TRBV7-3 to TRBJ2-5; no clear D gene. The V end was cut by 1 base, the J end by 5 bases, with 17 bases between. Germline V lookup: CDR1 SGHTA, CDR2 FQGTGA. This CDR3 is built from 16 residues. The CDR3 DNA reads TGTGCCAGCAGCTTAAAAGGCCCCGATAGTCGTGAGACCCAGTACTTC. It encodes CASSLKGPDSRETQYF. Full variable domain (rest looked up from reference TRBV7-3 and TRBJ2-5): GAGVSQTPSNKVTEKGKYVELRCDPISGHTALYWYRQSLGQGPEFLIYFQGTGAADDSGLPNDRFFAVRPEGSVSTLKIQRTERGDSAVYLCASSLKGPDSRETQYFGPGTRLLVL.

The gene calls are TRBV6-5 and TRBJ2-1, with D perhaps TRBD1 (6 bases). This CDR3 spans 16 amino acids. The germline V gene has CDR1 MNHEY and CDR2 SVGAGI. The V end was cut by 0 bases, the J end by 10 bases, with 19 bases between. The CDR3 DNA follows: TGTGCCAGCAGTTACTCCGGGACACACTCCACTGGGGAGCAGTTCTTC. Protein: CASSYSGTHSTGEQFF.

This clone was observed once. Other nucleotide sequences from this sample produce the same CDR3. Written as DNA, the CDR3 is TGTGCCAGCAGTGTAAGCGGCGGCTACACCTTC. Its translation is CASSVSGGYTF. The V call is TRBV2, the J call TRBJ1-2; no clear D. The CDR3 has 11 residues. Germline CDR1 SNHLY, CDR2 FYNNEI. The ends were cut back, 4 bases at V and 8 bases at J, with 8 bases in the middle.

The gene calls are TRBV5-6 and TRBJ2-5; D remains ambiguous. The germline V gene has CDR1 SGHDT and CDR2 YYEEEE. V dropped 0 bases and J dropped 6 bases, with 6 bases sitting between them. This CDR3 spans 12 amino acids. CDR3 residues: CASSLDRKTQYF. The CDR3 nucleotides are TGTGCCAGCAGCTTGGACCGCAAGACCCAGTACTTC.

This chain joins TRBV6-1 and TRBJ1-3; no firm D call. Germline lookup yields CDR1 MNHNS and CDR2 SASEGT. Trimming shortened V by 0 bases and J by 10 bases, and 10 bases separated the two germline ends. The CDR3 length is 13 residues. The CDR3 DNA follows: TGTGCCAGCAGTGAAGCGCTTCGGTATACCATATATTTT. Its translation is CASSEALRYTIYF.

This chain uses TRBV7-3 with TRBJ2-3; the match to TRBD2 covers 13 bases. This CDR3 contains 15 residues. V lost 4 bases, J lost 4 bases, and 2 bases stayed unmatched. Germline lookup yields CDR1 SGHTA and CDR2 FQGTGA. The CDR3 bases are TGTGCCAGCAGCTCGGGACTAGCGGGGCCAGATACGCAGTATTTT. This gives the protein CASSSGLAGPDTQYF.

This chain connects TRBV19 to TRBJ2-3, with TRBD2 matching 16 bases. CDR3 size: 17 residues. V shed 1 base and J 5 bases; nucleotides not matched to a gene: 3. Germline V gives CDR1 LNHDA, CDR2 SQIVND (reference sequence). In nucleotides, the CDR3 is TGTGCCAGTAGTATAGCCGGGACTAGCGGGAGGGTAGATACGCAGTATTTT. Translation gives CASSIAGTSGRVDTQYF.

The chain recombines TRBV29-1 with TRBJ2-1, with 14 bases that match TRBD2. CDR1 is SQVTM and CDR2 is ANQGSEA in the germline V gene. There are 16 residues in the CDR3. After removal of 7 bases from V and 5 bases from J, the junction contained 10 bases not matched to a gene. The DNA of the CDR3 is TGCAGCGGCCGGACTAGCGGGAGGTTCCTAAACAATGAGCAGTTCTTC. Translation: CSGRTSGRFLNNEQFF.

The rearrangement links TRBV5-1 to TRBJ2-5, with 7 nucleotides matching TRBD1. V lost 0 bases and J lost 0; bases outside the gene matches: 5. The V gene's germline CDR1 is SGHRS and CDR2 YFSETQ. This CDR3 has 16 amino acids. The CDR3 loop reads CASSLGTGTYQETQYF. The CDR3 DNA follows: TGCGCCAGCAGCTTGGGGACAGGCACGTACCAAGAGACCCAGTACTTC.

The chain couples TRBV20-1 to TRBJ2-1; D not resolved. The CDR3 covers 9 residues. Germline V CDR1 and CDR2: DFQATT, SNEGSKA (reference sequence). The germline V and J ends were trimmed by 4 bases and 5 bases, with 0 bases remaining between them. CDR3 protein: CSANNEQFF. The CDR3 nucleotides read TGCAGTGCTAACAATGAGCAGTTCTTC.

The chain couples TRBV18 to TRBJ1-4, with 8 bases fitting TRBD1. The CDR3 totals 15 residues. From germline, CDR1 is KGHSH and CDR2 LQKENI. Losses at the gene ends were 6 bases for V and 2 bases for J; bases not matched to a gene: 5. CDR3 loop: CASSQTGATNEKLFF. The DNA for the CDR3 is TGTGCCAGCTCGCAGACAGGGGCCACTAATGAAAAACTGTTTTTT.

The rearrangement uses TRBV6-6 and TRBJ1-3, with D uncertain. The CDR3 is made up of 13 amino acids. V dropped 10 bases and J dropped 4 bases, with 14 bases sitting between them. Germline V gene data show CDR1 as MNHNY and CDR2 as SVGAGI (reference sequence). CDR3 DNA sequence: TGTGCCACCAACGGCCCGGGAGGAAACACCATATATTTT. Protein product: CATNGPGGNTIYF.